This record covers a single T cell receptor (beta chain). Antigen unknown. This entry belongs to a study of beta chain features in type 1 diabetes. Study-level information: Patients looked much like healthy donors when it came to age, gender and cell yields.

Germline V CDR1 and CDR2: SQVTM, ANQGSEA. Trimming cost V 6 bases and J 6 bases; bases outside gene matches: 9. CDR3 size: 13 residues. Every isolated RNA sample was fully reverse transcribed, so sequencing captured expressed TCRB transcripts. Sequenced by immunoSEQ multiplex PCR; TCRdb stores in-frame clones only, minus some. The sample records just over 450,000 clones, roughly 30% being singletons. The study's findings and limits: In comparison with healthy donors, patients had naive, central memory and Treg TCRB repertoires that appeared more similar.

The sequence was obtained from a man aged 18 to 35 in good health. Sequencing was done on a sample of naive CD4+ T cells from blood. This sequence joins TRBV29-1 and TRBJ2-3, with TRBD1 matching 7 bases. CDR3 in amino acids: CSVAREQGDTQYF. The CDR3 nucleotides are TGCAGCGTGGCGAGAGAACAGGGGGATACGCAGTATTTT.